The 10 T cell receptor beta chains reported below all come from one sample, sequenced in a study of blood T cell repertoires in COVID-19. Assay used: immunoSEQ multiplex PCR; TCRdb lists only in-frame clones, some missing. Among fewer than 130,000 clones listed, around 80% were seen once. The sequencing sample was made of peripheral blood. The receptor set was obtained from an elderly woman with acute or convalescent COVID-19.

This clone showed up just once. The genes are TRBV5-4 and TRBJ2-2; 7 nucleotides align to TRBD1. Germline CDR1 SGHNT, CDR2 YYREEE (reference sequence). This CDR3 region has 16 residues. V gave up 4 bases and J gave up 0 bases; unmatched junction bases: 6. Here the CDR3 reads CASSRGQPANTGELFF. Here the CDR3 DNA reads TGTGCCAGCAGCCGGGGACAGCCCGCGAACACCGGGGAGCTGTTTTTT.

The rearrangement joins TRBV6-5 to TRBJ1-2; no clear D gene. The CDR3 is made up of 14 amino acids. Trimming shortened V by 5 bases and J by 6 bases, and 16 bases separated the two germline ends. Germline V CDR1 and CDR2: MNHEY, SVGAGI. This CDR3 is CASSRVSRQDGYTF. DNA of the CDR3: TGTGCCAGCAGTCGAGTCTCCCGGCAGGATGGCTACACCTTC.

The genes are TRBV4-2 and TRBJ1-5, with D perhaps matching TRBD1 (6 bases). Trimming took off 0 bases at V and 6 bases at J, with 15 bases between the two ends. The germline gives CDR1 LGHNA, CDR2 YNFKEQ. The CDR3 runs 16 residues. The CDR3 region has the DNA TGTGCCAGCAGCCAAGATGAACAGGGCTTACCTCAGCCCCAGCATTTT. It is translated as CASSQDEQGLPQPQHF.

The CDR3 reads CASSESGQQGNEQFF. For the CDR3, the DNA is TGCGCCAGCAGTGAGTCGGGACAACAGGGTAATGAGCAGTTCTTC. The rearrangement links TRBV10-1 to TRBJ2-1; possible D gene TRBD1, 6 bases. The CDR3 is 15 residues long. Trimming stripped 0 bases from V and 7 bases from J, with 13 bases between. The germline gives CDR1 WNHNN, CDR2 SYGVQD (reference sequence).

This clone has just one count. This sequence joins TRBV20-1 and TRBJ2-7, with TRBD1 matching 7 bases. Trimming removed 6 bases from V and 3 bases from J; junction bases left unmatched: 2. The CDR3 is made up of 11 amino acids. Germline V gene sequence: CDR1 DFQATT, CDR2 SNEGSKA (reference sequence). For the CDR3, the DNA is TGCAGTGCCCACAGGGGCTACGAGCAGTACTTC. Its translation is CSAHRGYEQYF.

The chain links TRBV28 to TRBJ2-7; 7 bases map to TRBD1. The V gene end was trimmed by 4 bases and the J gene end by 6 bases; junction bases not matched to a gene: 6. Germline CDR1 and CDR2: MDHEN and SYDVKM. This CDR3 is 13 amino acids long. The CDR3 sequence: CASSSGHRGEQYF. Written as DNA, the CDR3 is TGTGCCAGCAGTTCAGGGCACAGGGGCGAGCAGTACTTC.

The V gene is TRBV10-2, the J gene TRBJ1-2, with unresolved D. Germline CDR1 and CDR2: WSHSY and SAAADI. The CDR3 has 14 amino acids. V lost 6 bases to trimming and J lost 0 bases, with 11 bases between them. The CDR3 loop is CASSHSQANYGYTF. Written as DNA, the CDR3 is TGCGCCAGCAGCCATTCACAAGCTAACTATGGCTACACCTTC.

This chain connects TRBV7-8 to TRBJ1-3; 9 nucleotides agree with TRBD1. With 5 bases clipped from V and 2 bases from J, the junction kept 7 bases outside the gene matches. The CDR3 is made up of 16 amino acids. CDR1 and CDR2 from the germline V gene are SGHVS and FQNEAQ. CDR3 in DNA: TGTGCCAGCAGCCTAGGACAGGGGATCACTGGAAACACCATATATTTT. Its translation: CASSLGQGITGNTIYF.

This clone was picked up one time. The chain carries TRBV10-3 and TRBJ2-1, with 8 positions matching TRBD1. The V and J ends lost 6 bases and 5 bases, in that order; junction bases with no gene match: 6. Germline CDR1 ENHRY, CDR2 SYGVKD. CDR3 size: 14 residues. The CDR3 bases are TGTGCCATCAGCTGGGGACAGGCCAACAATGAGCAGTTCTTC. Translation gives CAISWGQANNEQFF.

The V gene is TRBV28, the J gene TRBJ2-3; tentative D call: TRBD1 (5 bases). CDR3 size: 15 residues. Germline V gene data show CDR1 as MDHEN and CDR2 as SYDVKM. The V end was cut by 6 bases, the J end by 1 base, with 14 bases between. CDR3 residues: CASSNRLAGTDTQYF. The CDR3 region has the DNA TGTGCCAGCAGCAACAGGTTGGCCGGCACAGATACGCAGTATTTT.